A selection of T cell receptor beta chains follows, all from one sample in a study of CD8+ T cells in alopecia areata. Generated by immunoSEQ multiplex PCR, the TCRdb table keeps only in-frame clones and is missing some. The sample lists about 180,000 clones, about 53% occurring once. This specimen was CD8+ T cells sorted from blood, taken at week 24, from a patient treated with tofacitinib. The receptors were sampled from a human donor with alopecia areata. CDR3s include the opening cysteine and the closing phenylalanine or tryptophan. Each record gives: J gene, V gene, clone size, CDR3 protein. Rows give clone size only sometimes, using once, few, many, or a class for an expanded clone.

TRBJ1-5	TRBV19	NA	CASLTDINSNQPQHF
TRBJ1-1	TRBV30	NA	CAWSPLENTEAFF
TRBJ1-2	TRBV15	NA	CATSRDRQGIYGYTF
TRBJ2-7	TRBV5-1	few	CASSLTSSDEQYF
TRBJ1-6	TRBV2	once	CASREGGSYNSPLHF
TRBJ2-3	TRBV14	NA	CASSTRTGGGTDTQYF
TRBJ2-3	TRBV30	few	CAWSVRDRGTDTQYF
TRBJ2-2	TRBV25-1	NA	CASSPGGELFF
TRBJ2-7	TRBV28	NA	CAVAGEGFYEQYF
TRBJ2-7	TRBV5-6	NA	CASIGTSSYEQYF
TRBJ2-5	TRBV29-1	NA	CSVFLETQYF
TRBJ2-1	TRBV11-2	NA	CASSLGAALYNEQFF
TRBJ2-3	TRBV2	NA	CASFTKDSGGEVDTQYF
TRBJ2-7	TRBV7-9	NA	CASSLSDRTYEQYF
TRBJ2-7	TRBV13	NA	CASSLMYEQYF
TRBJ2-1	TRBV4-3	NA	CASSQDLRDNEQFF
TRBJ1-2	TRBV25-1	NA	CASRDTGARYGYTF
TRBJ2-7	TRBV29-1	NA	CSVEDIGQGRRYEQYF
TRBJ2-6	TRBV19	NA	CASRTQTVSGANVLTF
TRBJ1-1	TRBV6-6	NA	CASTPGNTEAFF
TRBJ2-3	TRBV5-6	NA	CASSFSSGGPRTDTQYF
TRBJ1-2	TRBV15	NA	CATSRGAPGRNNYGYTF
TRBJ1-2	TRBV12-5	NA	CASGPIPSGGGYTF
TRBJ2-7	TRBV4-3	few	CASSQGSGVLYEQYF
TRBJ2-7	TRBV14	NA	CASSPRLDRSYEQYF
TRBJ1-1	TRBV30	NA	CAWSSDRVVEAFF
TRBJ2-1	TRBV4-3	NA	CASSPSDTGGYNEQFF
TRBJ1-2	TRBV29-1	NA	CSVPNEGNNYGYTF
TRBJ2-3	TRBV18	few	CASSPTSGATDTQYF
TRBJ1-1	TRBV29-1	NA	CSVVATWAGSTEAFF
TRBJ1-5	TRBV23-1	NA	CASSQRGAILDQPQHF
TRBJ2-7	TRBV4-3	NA	CASSLDRGYSYEQYF
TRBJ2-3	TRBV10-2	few	CASEPSGGNTQYF
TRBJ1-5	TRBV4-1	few	CASSPVLNQPQHF
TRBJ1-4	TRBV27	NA	CASRGAGAELFF
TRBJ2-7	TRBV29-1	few	CSVVGTATYEQYF
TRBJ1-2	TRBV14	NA	CASSQDSYGYTF
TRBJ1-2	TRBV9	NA	CASSVAGSGLGYGYTF
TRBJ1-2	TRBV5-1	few	CASSPGLRDGYTF
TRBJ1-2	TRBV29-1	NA	CSVEERQTYGYTF
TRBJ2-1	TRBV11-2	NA	CASSLLDSSYNEQFF
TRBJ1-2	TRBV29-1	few	CSVLPPDNYGYTF
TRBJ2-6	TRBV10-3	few	CATGTSGKTSGANVLTF
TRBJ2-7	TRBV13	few	CASSSGQGYEQYF
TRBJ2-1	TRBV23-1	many	CASSRHHNEQFF
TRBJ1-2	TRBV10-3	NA	CAISESSKAGDHYGYTF
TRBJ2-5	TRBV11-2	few	CASSIRTGGVFMGETQYF
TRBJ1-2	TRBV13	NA	CASSSGTYGYTF
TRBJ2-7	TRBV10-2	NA	CASSERQAYEQYF
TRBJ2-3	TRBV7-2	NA	CASSLAGWTPSTDTQYF
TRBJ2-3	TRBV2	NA	CASSWTRGDTQYF
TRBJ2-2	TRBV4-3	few	CASSQDGRGGTGELFF
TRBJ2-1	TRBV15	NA	CATSRVGYDYYNEQFF
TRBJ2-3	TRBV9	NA	CASSVAQGMRDTQYF
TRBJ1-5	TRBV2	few	CASSAGQRNQPQHF
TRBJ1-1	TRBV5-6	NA	CASRAGNTEAFF
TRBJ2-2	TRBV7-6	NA	CASSLTGELFF
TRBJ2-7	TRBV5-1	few	CASSSGQFWYF